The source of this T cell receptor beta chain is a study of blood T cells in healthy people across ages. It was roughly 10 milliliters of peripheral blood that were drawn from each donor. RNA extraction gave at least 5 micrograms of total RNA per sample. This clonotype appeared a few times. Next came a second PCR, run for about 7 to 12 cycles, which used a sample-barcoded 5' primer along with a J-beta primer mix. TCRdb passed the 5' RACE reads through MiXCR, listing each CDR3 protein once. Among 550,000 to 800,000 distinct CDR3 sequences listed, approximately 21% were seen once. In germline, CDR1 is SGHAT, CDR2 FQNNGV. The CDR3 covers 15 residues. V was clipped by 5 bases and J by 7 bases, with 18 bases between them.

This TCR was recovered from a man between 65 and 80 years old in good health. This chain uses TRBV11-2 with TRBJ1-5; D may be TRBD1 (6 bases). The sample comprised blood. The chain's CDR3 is CASSPQGKNHQPQHF. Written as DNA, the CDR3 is TGTGCCAGCAGCCCACAGGGAAAAAACCACCAGCCCCAGCATTTT.